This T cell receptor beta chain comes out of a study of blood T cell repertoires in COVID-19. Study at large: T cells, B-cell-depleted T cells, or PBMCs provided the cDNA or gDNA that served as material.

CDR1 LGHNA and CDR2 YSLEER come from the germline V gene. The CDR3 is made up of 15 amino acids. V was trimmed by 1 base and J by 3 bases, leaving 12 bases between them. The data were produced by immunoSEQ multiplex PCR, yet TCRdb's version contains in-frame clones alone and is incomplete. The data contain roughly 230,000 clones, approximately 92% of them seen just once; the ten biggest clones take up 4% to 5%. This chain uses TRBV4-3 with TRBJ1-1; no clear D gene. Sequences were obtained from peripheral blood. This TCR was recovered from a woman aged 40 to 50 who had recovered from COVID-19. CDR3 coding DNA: TGCGCCAGCAGCCAAGGCGAGGGAGGGTACACTGAAGCTTTCTTT. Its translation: CASSQGEGGYTEAFF.